This entry lists 9 T cell receptor beta chains sequenced from one sample in a study of blood T cell repertoires in COVID-19. Clones were sequenced by immunoSEQ multiplex PCR, and TCRdb holds only the in-frame ones, with some missing. Of roughly 39,000 clones listed, approximately 94% were seen once; the top ten hold around 4%. Specimen: peripheral blood. Every receptor here comes from a human donor with active COVID-19. The donor label of this sample is uncertain.

A single count supports this clone. The gene calls are TRBV5-1 and TRBJ2-7, with 11 nucleotides matching TRBD1. J gave up 3 bases and V 1 base, and 15 bases lay outside the gene matches. This CDR3 has 19 residues. The germline V gene encodes CDR1 SGHRS and CDR2 YFSETQ. For the CDR3, the DNA is TGCGCCAGCAGCTTGAGGATCAATGTTGGACAGGGGGCATTCTACGAGCAGTACTTC. As protein: CASSLRINVGQGAFYEQYF.

This clone was counted once. The chain links TRBV7-8 to TRBJ2-1; TRBD2 agrees at 9 bases. CDR1 SGHVS and CDR2 FQNEAQ come from the germline V gene. The J segment lost 6 bases and the V segment lost 0 bases, leaving 15 bases of the junction unmatched. The CDR3 covers 19 residues. CDR3 protein: CASSLAGSGSTLARNEQFF. The CDR3 bases are TGTGCCAGCAGCTTAGCTGGTAGCGGGAGTACGCTGGCGCGCAATGAGCAGTTCTTC.

V usage is TRBV5-1 and J usage is TRBJ1-1; D not resolved. This CDR3 has 13 residues. Deletions cut 4 bases from V and 1 base from J, with 8 bases between. The germline V gene has CDR1 SGHRS and CDR2 YFSETQ. The CDR3 here is CASSLEKNTEAFF. DNA for the CDR3: TGCGCCAGCAGCCTTGAGAAGAACACTGAAGCTTTCTTT.

The chain uses TRBV5-4 and TRBJ1-2, with D possibly matching TRBD1 (6 bases). Trimming took off 4 bases at V and 5 bases at J, with 12 bases between the two ends. Per the germline V gene, CDR1 is SGHNT and CDR2 is YYREEE (reference sequence). The CDR3 totals 13 residues. The CDR3 bases are TGTGCCAGCAGCCCGACGGACAGTTATGGCTACACCTTC. Translation gives CASSPTDSYGYTF.

The gene calls are TRBV10-3 and TRBJ2-2; D unresolved. CDR3 length: 22 amino acids. Germline V gene data show CDR1 as ENHRY and CDR2 as SYGVKD. V lost 2 bases and J lost 2, with 30 bases in between. The CDR3 region has the DNA TGTGCCATCAGTGAGCCTAGTAAACCTCTTCCCGAACTCGTCTACAACACCGGGGAGCTGTTTTTT. This encodes CAISEPSKPLPELVYNTGELFF.

The V and J genes are TRBV28 and TRBJ2-3, with D possibly TRBD2 on 6 matching bases. CDR1 is MDHEN and CDR2 is SYDVKM in the germline V gene. V shed 6 bases and J shed 5 bases, with 21 bases lying between them. The CDR3 extends over 16 amino acids. The CDR3 sequence: CASRRDWNKRVDTQYF. CDR3 nucleotide sequence: TGTGCCAGCAGGCGGGACTGGAACAAAAGGGTAGATACGCAGTATTTT. Filled out from reference TRBV28 and TRBJ2-3, the complete variable domain reads DVKVTQSSRYLVKRTGEKVFLECVQDMDHENMFWYRQDPGLGLRLIYFSYDVKMKEKGDIPEGYSVSREKKERFSLILESASTNQTSMYLCASRRDWNKRVDTQYFGPGTRLTVL.

The chain employs TRBV6-2 or TRBV6-3 and TRBJ1-4; perhaps TRBD1 as D (6 bases). V was clipped by 4 bases and J by 8 bases, with 20 bases between them. Looked up from germline, CDR1 is MNHEY and CDR2 is SVGEGT. The CDR3 spans 16 residues. The CDR3 here is CASSLQTSLGAEKLFF. The DNA for the CDR3 is TGTGCCAGCAGTTTGCAGACCTCCCTGGGGGCCGAAAAACTGTTTTTT.

In nucleotides, the CDR3 is TGTGCCAGCAGCTTCAGGGGGACCGGGAACTATGGCTACACCTTC. It is translated as CASSFRGTGNYGYTF. The gene calls are TRBV5-6 and TRBJ1-2, with TRBD1 matching over 7 bases. The CDR3 totals 15 residues. The J segment lost 2 bases and the V segment lost 2 bases, leaving 6 bases of the junction unmatched. The V gene's germline CDR1 is SGHDT and CDR2 YYEEEE.

This chain connects TRBV19 to TRBJ1-2; TRBD1 aligns across 8 bases. The CDR3 totals 15 residues. The trim removed 1 base at V and 8 bases at J, leaving 9 bases unmatched. CDR1 is LNHDA and CDR2 is SQIVND in the germline V gene (reference sequence). The CDR3 loop reads CASSIAPDRVYGYTF. CDR3 sequence (DNA): TGTGCCAGTAGTATAGCTCCGGACAGGGTTTACGGCTACACCTTC.